A selection of T cell receptor beta chains follows, all from one sample in a study of T cell responses to AZD1222 COVID-19 vaccine. Produced via immunoSEQ multiplex PCR; TCRdb's table is partial and in-frame only. The table shows 120,000 or so clones, with over 80% occurring only once. Specimen: peripheral blood, collected on day 0 of AZD1222 vaccination. The source of these receptors is an adult in good health. Each CDR3 is given with its conserved first and last residue. Each record gives: D gene, V gene, J gene, CDR3 DNA, CDR3 protein. A D gene is named only where the DNA matches it firmly.

>NA|TRBV6-2/TRBV6-3|TRBJ1-6
TGTGCCAGCAGTACAACCGCCGGTCTGGGGAATTCACCCCTCCACTTT
CASSTTAGLGNSPLHF
>NA|TRBV5-1|TRBJ1-1
TGCGCCAGCAGCCGTAACAAAGTAGAAGCTTTCTTT
CASSRNKVEAFF
>NA|TRBV5-8|TRBJ1-5
TGTGCCAGCAGCCACCCCCTGGATATGGTACGGCGATATAGCAATCAGCCCCAGCATTTT
CASSHPLDMVRRYSNQPQHF
>TRBD1|TRBV4-1|TRBJ2-6
TGCGCCAGCAGCCACGAGACAGGGGGATTGGGTGGGGCCAACGTCCTGACTTTC
CASSHETGGLGGANVLTF
>NA|TRBV24-1|TRBJ2-1
TGTGCCACCAGACCGAGCGGCGACAATGAGCAGTTCTTC
CATRPSGDNEQFF
>NA|TRBV5-4|TRBJ2-1
TGTGCCAGCAGCTTGGTGAATTACAATGAGCAGTTCTTC
CASSLVNYNEQFF
>NA|TRBV9|TRBJ2-2
TGTGCCAGCAGCCGTACTCCGAACACCGGGGAGCTGTTTTTT
CASSRTPNTGELFF
>TRBD2|TRBV7-8|TRBJ2-3
TGTGCCAGCAGCTCTCCGACTAGCGGGATCCCAGATACGCAGTATTTT
CASSSPTSGIPDTQYF
>TRBD1|TRBV6-2/TRBV6-3|TRBJ1-2
TGTGCCAGCAGCCGGACAGGGGGAAGCTATGGCTACACCTTC
CASSRTGGSYGYTF
>NA|TRBV29-1|TRBJ2-7
TGCAGCGTTGTAACATCAAACTACGAGCAGTACTTC
CSVVTSNYEQYF
>NA|TRBV6-2/TRBV6-3|TRBJ2-7
TGTGCCAGCAGTTACTCGCTCCGGCGGAGCCCCTACGAGCAGTACTTC
CASSYSLRRSPYEQYF